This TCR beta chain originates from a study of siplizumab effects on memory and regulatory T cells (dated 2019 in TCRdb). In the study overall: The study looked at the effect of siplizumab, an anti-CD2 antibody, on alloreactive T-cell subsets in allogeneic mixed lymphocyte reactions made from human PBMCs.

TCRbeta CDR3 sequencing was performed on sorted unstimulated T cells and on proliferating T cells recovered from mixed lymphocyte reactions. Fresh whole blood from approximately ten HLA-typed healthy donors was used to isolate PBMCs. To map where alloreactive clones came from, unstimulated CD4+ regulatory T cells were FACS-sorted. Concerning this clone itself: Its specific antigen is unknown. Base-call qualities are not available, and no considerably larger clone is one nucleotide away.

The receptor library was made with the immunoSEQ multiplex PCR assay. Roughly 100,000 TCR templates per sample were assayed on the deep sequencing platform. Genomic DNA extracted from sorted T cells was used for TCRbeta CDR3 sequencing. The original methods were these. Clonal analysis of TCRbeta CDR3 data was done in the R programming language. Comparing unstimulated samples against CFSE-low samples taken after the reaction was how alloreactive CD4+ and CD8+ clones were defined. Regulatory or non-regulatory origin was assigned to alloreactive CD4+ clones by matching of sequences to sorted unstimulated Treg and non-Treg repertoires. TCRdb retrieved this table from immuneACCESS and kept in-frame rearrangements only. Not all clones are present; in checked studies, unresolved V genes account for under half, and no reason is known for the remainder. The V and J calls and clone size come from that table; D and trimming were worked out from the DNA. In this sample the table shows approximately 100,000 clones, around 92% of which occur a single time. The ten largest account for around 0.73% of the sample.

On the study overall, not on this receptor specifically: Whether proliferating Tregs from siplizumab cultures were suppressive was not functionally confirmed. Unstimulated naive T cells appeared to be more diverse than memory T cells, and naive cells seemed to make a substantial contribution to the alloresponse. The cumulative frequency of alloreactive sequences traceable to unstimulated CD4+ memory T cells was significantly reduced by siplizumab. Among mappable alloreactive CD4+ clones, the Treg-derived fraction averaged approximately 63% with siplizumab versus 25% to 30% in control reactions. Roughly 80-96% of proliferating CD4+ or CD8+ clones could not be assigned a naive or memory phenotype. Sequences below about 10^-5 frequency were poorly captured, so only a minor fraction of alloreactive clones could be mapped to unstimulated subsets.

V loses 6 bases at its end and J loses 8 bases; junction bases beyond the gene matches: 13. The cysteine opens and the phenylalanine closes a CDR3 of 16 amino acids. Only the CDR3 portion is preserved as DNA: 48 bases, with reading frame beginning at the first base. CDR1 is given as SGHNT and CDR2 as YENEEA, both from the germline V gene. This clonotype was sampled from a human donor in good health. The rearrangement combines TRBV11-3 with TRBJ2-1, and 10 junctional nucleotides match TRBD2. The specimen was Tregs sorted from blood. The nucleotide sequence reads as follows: TGTGCCAGCAGGCGCTGGGGTAGCGGGGGGATCTATGAGCAGTTCTTC. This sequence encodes CASRRWGSGGIYEQFF. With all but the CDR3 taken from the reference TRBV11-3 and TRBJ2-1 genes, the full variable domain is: EAGVVQSPRYKIIEKKQPVAFWCNPISGHNTLYWYLQNLGQGPELLIRYENEEAVDDSQLPKDRFSAERLKGVDSTLKIQPAELGDSAVYLCASRRWGSGGIYEQFFGPGTRLTVL.